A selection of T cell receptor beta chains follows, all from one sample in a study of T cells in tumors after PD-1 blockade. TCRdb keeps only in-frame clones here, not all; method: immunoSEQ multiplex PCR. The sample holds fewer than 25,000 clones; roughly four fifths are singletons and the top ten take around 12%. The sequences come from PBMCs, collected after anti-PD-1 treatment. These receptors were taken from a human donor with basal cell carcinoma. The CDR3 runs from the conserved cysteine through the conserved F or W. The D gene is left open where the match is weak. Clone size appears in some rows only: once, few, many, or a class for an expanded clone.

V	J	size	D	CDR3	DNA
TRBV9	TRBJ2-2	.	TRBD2	CASSLLAGGSNTGELFF	TGTGCCAGCAGCCTGCTAGCGGGGGGTTCGAACACCGGGGAGCTGTTTTTT
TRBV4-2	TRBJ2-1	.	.	CASEQLGEGLYNEQFF	TGTGCCAGCGAACAGCTCGGCGAGGGGCTCTACAATGAGCAGTTCTTC
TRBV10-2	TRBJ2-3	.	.	CASISRLDTQYF	TGCGCCAGCATTAGCCGCCTGGATACGCAGTATTTT
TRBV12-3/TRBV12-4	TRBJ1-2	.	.	CASSYSGTNGYTF	TGTGCCAGCAGTTATTCCGGGACAAATGGCTACACCTTC
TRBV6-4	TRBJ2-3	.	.	CASSERDSTDTQYF	TGTGCCAGCAGTGAAAGGGACAGCACAGATACGCAGTATTTT
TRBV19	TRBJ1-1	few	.	CASSSARPTEAFF	TGTGCCAGTAGTTCGGCCAGGCCGACTGAAGCTTTCTTT
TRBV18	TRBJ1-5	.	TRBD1	CASSQDRLNQPQHF	TGTGCCAGCTCACAGGACAGGCTCAATCAGCCCCAGCATTTT
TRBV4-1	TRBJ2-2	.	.	CASSQGGRGTGELFF	TGCGCCAGCAGCCAAGGAGGTAGGGGGACCGGGGAGCTGTTTTTT
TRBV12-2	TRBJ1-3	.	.	CASRLNDDTKSGNTIYF	TGTGCAAGTCGCTTGAATGATGATACAAAGTCTGGAAACACCATATATTTT
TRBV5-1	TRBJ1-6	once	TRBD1	CASSWGRDRLNSPLHF	TGCGCCAGCAGCTGGGGACGGGACAGGTTAAATTCACCCCTCCACTTT
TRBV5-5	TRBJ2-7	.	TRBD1	CASSPTGTEIYEQYF	TGTGCCAGCAGCCCCACCGGGACAGAGATCTACGAGCAGTACTTC